These T cell receptor beta chains were read from a single sample in a study of shared clonotypes between healthy human individuals. The method was immunoSEQ multiplex PCR; TCRdb's version includes in-frame clones alone and lacks a portion of them. The profile shows 2 million to 2.5 million clones, 90% to 97% of them singletons. The sample was naive CD4+ T cells sorted from blood. These receptors were taken from a man between 18 and 35 years old in good health. CDR3s include the opening cysteine and the closing phenylalanine or tryptophan. Fields, in order: V gene, J gene, D gene, clone size, CDR3 protein, CDR3 DNA. The D gene is left open where the match is weak. The size field is filled for only some rows; it gives once, few, many or a size class.

V: TRBV27; J: TRBJ1-1; D: NA; size: NA; CDR3: CASSLFEDTEAFF; DNA: TGTGCCAGCAGTTTATTTGAGGACACTGAAGCTTTCTTT
V: TRBV10-3; J: TRBJ1-4; D: TRBD1; size: NA; CDR3: CAISESTGTGYSEKLFF; DNA: TGTGCCATCAGTGAGTCGACTGGGACAGGGTACAGTGAAAAACTGTTTTTT
V: TRBV7-2; J: TRBJ2-7; D: NA; size: NA; CDR3: CASSLNGGLAYEQYF; DNA: TGTGCCAGCAGCTTAAACGGCGGGCTCGCCTACGAGCAGTACTTC
V: TRBV6-5; J: TRBJ1-5; D: NA; size: NA; CDR3: CASIQTANQPQHF; DNA: TGTGCCAGCATTCAGACAGCTAATCAGCCCCAGCATTTT
V: TRBV5-6; J: TRBJ1-2; D: NA; size: NA; CDR3: CASSLTTVGFNGYTF; DNA: TGTGCCAGCAGCTTAACAACCGTAGGATTTAACGGCTACACCTTC
V: TRBV19; J: TRBJ1-2; D: TRBD1; size: NA; CDR3: CASSSTGGSYGYTF; DNA: TGTGCCAGTAGTAGTACAGGGGGAAGCTATGGCTACACCTTC
V: TRBV5-1; J: TRBJ2-5; D: NA; size: NA; CDR3: CASSLEGPQYF; DNA: TGCGCCAGCAGCTTGGAGGGGCCCCAGTACTTC
V: TRBV10-3; J: TRBJ2-3; D: NA; size: NA; CDR3: CAISAGTPSTDTQYF; DNA: TGTGCCATCAGTGCCGGGACACCGAGCACAGATACGCAGTATTTT
V: TRBV5-1; J: TRBJ2-2; D: TRBD1; size: NA; CDR3: CASSLGQGPGELFF; DNA: TGCGCCAGCAGCTTGGGACAGGGGCCCGGGGAGCTGTTTTTT
V: TRBV2; J: TRBJ2-5; D: TRBD1; size: NA; CDR3: CAGPQQGAKETQYF; DNA: TGTGCCGGACCCCAACAGGGGGCTAAAGAGACCCAGTACTTC
V: TRBV7-8; J: TRBJ1-2; D: TRBD1; size: NA; CDR3: CASSLGGQHNYGYTF; DNA: TGTGCCAGCAGCTTAGGGGGACAGCATAACTATGGCTACACCTTC
V: TRBV6-6; J: TRBJ1-1; D: NA; size: NA; CDR3: CASSYGGRETEAFF; DNA: TGTGCCAGCAGTTACGGGGGGCGAGAAACTGAAGCTTTCTTT
V: TRBV19; J: TRBJ2-3; D: NA; size: NA; CDR3: CASSINRALTDTQYF; DNA: TGTGCCAGTAGTATTAACAGGGCGCTGACAGATACGCAGTATTTT
V: TRBV6-6; J: TRBJ1-1; D: NA; size: NA; CDR3: CASSLTENTEAFF; DNA: TGTGCCAGCAGTTTGACTGAGAACACTGAAGCTTTCTTT
V: TRBV7-8; J: TRBJ1-1; D: TRBD1; size: once; CDR3: CASSPRDRFTPEAFF; DNA: TGTGCCAGCAGCCCCAGGGACAGGTTTACCCCTGAAGCTTTCTTT
V: TRBV25-1; J: TRBJ2-2; D: TRBD1; size: NA; CDR3: CASSESLGQGRTGELFF; DNA: TGTGCCAGCAGTGAATCCCTGGGACAGGGGAGGACCGGGGAGCTGTTTTTT
V: TRBV5-8; J: TRBJ2-7; D: NA; size: NA; CDR3: CASSLEAGPYEQYF; DNA: TGTGCCAGCAGCTTGGAGGCCGGGCCCTACGAGCAGTACTTC
V: TRBV6-7; J: TRBJ1-1; D: NA; size: NA; CDR3: CASSMGHAATEAFF; DNA: TGTGCCAGCAGCATGGGACACGCGGCCACTGAAGCTTTCTTT
V: TRBV6-1; J: TRBJ2-1; D: TRBD2; size: NA; CDR3: CASSEVGLVDEQFF; DNA: TGTGCCAGCAGTGAAGTCGGACTAGTAGATGAGCAGTTCTTC
V: TRBV28; J: TRBJ1-3; D: NA; size: NA; CDR3: CASGLSQLSSGNTIYF; DNA: TGTGCCAGCGGCCTAAGTCAATTAAGCTCTGGAAACACCATATATTTT
V: TRBV7-9; J: TRBJ2-7; D: TRBD1; size: NA; CDR3: CASSRWDRGPYEQYF; DNA: TGTGCCAGCAGCAGATGGGACAGGGGGCCGTACGAGCAGTACTTC
V: TRBV7-2; J: TRBJ2-7; D: NA; size: NA; CDR3: CASSSHSYEQYF; DNA: TGTGCCAGCAGCTCACACTCCTACGAGCAGTACTTC
V: TRBV9; J: TRBJ2-1; D: NA; size: NA; CDR3: CASSVVVGVYNEQFF; DNA: TGTGCCAGCAGCGTAGTCGTGGGGGTCTACAATGAGCAGTTCTTC
V: TRBV4-1; J: TRBJ2-3; D: TRBD2; size: NA; CDR3: CASSQDILAVASTDTQYF; DNA: TGCGCCAGCAGCCAAGATATTCTAGCGGTCGCTAGCACAGATACGCAGTATTTT
V: TRBV30; J: TRBJ1-1; D: NA; size: NA; CDR3: CACLGIGNTEAFF; DNA: TGTGCCTGCCTGGGGATAGGGAACACTGAAGCTTTCTTT
V: TRBV19; J: TRBJ2-7; D: TRBD1; size: once; CDR3: CASSKGQLYEQYF; DNA: TGTGCCAGTAGTAAGGGACAGCTATACGAGCAGTACTTC
V: TRBV27; J: TRBJ2-7; D: NA; size: once; CDR3: CASSLMGLTYEQYF; DNA: TGTGCCAGCAGTTTAATGGGACTCACCTACGAGCAGTACTTC
V: TRBV11-3; J: TRBJ2-3; D: TRBD1; size: NA; CDR3: CASSLGTGTSTDTQYF; DNA: TGTGCCAGCAGCTTAGGGACAGGGACTAGCACAGATACGCAGTATTTT
V: TRBV27; J: TRBJ2-7; D: NA; size: once; CDR3: CASSRRDLSYEQYF; DNA: TGTGCCAGCAGTCGCAGGGACCTCTCCTACGAGCAGTACTTC
V: TRBV2; J: TRBJ2-2; D: NA; size: NA; CDR3: CASSLSRGTNTGELFF; DNA: TGTGCCAGCAGTTTGAGTAGGGGGACGAACACCGGGGAGCTGTTTTTT
V: TRBV30; J: TRBJ1-1; D: TRBD1; size: NA; CDR3: CAWSAQGIETFF; DNA: TGTGCCTGGAGTGCACAGGGGATAGAGACTTTCTTT
V: TRBV25-1; J: TRBJ1-1; D: NA; size: NA; CDR3: CASSEFPGLNTEAFF; DNA: TGTGCCAGCAGTGAATTTCCAGGGTTGAACACTGAAGCTTTCTTT
V: TRBV19; J: TRBJ2-7; D: TRBD2; size: NA; CDR3: CASRKSAGDSYEQYF; DNA: TGTGCCAGTAGAAAATCGGCGGGAGACTCCTACGAGCAGTACTTC
V: TRBV6-6; J: TRBJ1-5; D: NA; size: NA; CDR3: CATREQGGQPQHF; DNA: TGTGCCACCAGGGAGCAGGGAGGACAGCCCCAGCATTTT
V: TRBV5-1; J: TRBJ2-2; D: NA; size: NA; CDR3: CASSPLGGRENGELFF; DNA: TGCGCCAGCAGCCCCTTGGGGGGTCGGGAAAACGGGGAGCTGTTTTTT
V: TRBV2; J: TRBJ1-5; D: NA; size: NA; CDR3: CASSEEWAVERPQHF; DNA: TGTGCCAGCAGTGAAGAGTGGGCTGTTGAGCGGCCCCAGCATTTT
V: TRBV7-2; J: TRBJ2-7; D: TRBD1; size: NA; CDR3: CASSLGRGYEQYF; DNA: TGTGCCAGCAGCTTAGGCAGGGGGTACGAGCAGTACTTC
V: TRBV30; J: TRBJ1-2; D: NA; size: NA; CDR3: CAWSRVENGYTF; DNA: TGTGCCTGGAGCCGGGTTGAGAATGGCTACACCTTC
V: TRBV25-1; J: TRBJ2-2; D: TRBD1; size: NA; CDR3: CASSPSLGTGGLGELFF; DNA: TGTGCCAGCAGCCCTTCCCTCGGGACAGGGGGCCTCGGGGAGCTGTTTTTT
V: TRBV18; J: TRBJ2-3; D: TRBD1; size: NA; CDR3: CASSPPTRGQYTDTQYF; DNA: TGTGCCAGCTCACCACCTACCAGGGGGCAATACACAGATACGCAGTATTTT
V: TRBV11-3; J: TRBJ1-1; D: NA; size: NA; CDR3: CASSSARDTEAFF; DNA: TGTGCCAGCAGCTCCGCCAGGGACACTGAAGCTTTCTTT
V: TRBV12-2; J: TRBJ2-7; D: NA; size: NA; CDR3: CASRWGEEIYEQYF; DNA: TGTGCAAGTCGCTGGGGTGAGGAAATATACGAGCAGTACTTC